The sample holds many counts of the clone carrying this TCR beta chain. Its target is unknown. This CDR3 contains 16 residues. The germline V gene encodes CDR1 MGHDK and CDR2 SYGVNS. J was trimmed by 2 bases and V by 5 bases; bases with no gene match: 8. One entry per CDR3 protein results from TCRdb running MiXCR on the 5' RACE reads. This table holds 280,000 or so distinct CDR3 sequences, 8% to 10% found once. The data belong to a study of T-cell memory formation after mild COVID-19. Overall study results and limits: Prior to infection, memory already included some responding clones, suggesting cross-reactive memory joined.

V is TRBV25-1 and J is TRBJ2-3, with 9 bases lining up with TRBD1. This TCR came from a man aged 18 to 30 who had mild COVID-19 (a few samples of this study predate the infection). Cell type and time point are not known. Source material: PBMCs or a T cell subset sorted from them (not recorded which). The CDR3 bases are TGTGCCAGCAGTAAAACCCGGGACAGGGTCACAGATACGCAGTATTTT. It codes for CASSKTRDRVTDTQYF.